Sequencing of this TCR beta chain was carried out in a study of blood T cells in healthy people across ages. Using a J-beta primer mix together with a sample-barcoded 5' primer, a second PCR was run for about 6 to 12 cycles. TCRdb re-derived calls from the 5' RACE reads in MiXCR, one entry per CDR3 protein. The sample gives 550,000 to 750,000 distinct CDR3 sequences, 21% of which show up once; approximately 3.7% is in the top ten. CDR3 length equals 13 residues. Germline values: CDR1 MNHEY, CDR2 SVGAGI. About this clonotype itself: A read error may explain this, as a much larger clone is one base away.

Healthy Caucasian individuals from Russia aged about 6 to 95 served as donors. The sequence was obtained from a man aged 65-85 years in good health. This chain links TRBV6-5 with TRBJ2-5; 7 nucleotides agree with TRBD1. The J call is uncertain, as TRBJ2-7 better fits the DNA end. The specimen was blood. As DNA, the CDR3 is TGTGCCAGCAGACCCGGGACAGCCTACGAGCAGTACTTC. Translating gives CASRPGTAYEQYF.